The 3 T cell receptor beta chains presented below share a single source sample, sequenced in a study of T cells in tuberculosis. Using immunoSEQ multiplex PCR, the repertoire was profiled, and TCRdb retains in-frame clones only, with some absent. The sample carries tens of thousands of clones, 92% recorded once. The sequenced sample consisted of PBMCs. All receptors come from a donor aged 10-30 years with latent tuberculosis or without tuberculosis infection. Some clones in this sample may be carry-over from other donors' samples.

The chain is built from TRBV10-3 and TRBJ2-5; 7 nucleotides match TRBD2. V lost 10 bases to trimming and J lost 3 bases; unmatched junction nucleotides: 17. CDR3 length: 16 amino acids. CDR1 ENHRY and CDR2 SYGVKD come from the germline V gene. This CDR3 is CATALRTSVKKETQYF. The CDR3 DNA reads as TGTGCCACTGCACTCAGAACTAGCGTCAAGAAAGAGACCCAGTACTTC.

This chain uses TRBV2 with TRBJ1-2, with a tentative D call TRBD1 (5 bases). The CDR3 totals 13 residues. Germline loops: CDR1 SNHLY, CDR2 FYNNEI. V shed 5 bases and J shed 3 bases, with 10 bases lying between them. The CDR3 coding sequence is TGTGCCAGCAGTTGGGGGGGTGACTATGGCTACACCTTC. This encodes CASSWGGDYGYTF.

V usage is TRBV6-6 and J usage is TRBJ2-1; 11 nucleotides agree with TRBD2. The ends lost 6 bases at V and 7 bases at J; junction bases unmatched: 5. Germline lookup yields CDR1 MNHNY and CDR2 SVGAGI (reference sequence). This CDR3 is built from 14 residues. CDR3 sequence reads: CASSNSGGGNEQFF. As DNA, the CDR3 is TGTGCCAGCAGCAATAGCGGGGGGGGGAATGAGCAGTTCTTC.